This T cell receptor (beta chain) was profiled in a study of CD8 T cells in ankylosing spondylitis. Study-level results: It appeared that ankylosing spondylitis blood was characterized by a TCR beta motif of roughly 8 highly homologous variants.

Germline CDR1 reads SQVTM; CDR2 reads ANQGSEA. The CDR3 has 13 residues. V lost 2 bases and J lost 4, with 11 bases in between. TCRdb reprocessed the 5' RACE reads via MiXCR and lists one record per CDR3 protein. Of some 840,000 distinct CDR3 sequences in the sample, approximately 12% are singletons; the top ten hold less than 0.65%. Worth noting for this clonotype: Antigen specificity is unknown.

The specimen was blood, either unsorted or a sorted T cell fraction (not recorded which). This TCR was sampled from a male donor with ankylosing spondylitis. The chain couples TRBV29-1 to TRBJ2-5; a possible D gene is TRBD2 (6 bases). CDR3 nucleotides: TGCAGCGTTGAATATTGGGGAGGAGAGACCCAGTACTTC. It yields the protein CSVEYWGGETQYF.